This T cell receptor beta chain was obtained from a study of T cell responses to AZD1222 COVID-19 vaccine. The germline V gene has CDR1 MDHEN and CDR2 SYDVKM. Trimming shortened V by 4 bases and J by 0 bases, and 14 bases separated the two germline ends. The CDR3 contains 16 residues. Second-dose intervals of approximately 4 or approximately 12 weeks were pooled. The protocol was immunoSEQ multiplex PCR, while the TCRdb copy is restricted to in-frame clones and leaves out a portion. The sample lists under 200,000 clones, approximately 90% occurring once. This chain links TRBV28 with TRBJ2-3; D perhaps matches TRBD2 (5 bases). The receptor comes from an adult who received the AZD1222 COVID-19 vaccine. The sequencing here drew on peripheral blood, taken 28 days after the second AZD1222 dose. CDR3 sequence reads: CASSSLGSGSTDTQYF. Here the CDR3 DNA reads TGTGCCAGCAGTTCGCTGGGGAGCGGAAGCACAGATACGCAGTATTTT.